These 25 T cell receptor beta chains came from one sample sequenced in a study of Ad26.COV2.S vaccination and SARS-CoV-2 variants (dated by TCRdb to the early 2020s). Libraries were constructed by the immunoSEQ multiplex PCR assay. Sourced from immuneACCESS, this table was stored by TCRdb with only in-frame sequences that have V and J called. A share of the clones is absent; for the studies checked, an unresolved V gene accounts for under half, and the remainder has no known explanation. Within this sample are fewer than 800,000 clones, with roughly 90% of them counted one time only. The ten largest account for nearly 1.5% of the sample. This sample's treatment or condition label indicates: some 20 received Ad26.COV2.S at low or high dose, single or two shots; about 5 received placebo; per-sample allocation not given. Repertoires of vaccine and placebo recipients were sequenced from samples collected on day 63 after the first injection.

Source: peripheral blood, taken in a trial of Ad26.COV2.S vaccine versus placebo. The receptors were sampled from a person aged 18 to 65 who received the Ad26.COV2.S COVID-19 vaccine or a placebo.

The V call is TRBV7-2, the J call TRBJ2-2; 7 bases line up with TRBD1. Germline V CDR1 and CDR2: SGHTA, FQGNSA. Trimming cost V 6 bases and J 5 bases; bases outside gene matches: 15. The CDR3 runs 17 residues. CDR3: CASSPGQAPLWTGELFF. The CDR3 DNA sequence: TGTGCCAGCAGTCCTGGACAGGCTCCCCTGTGGACCGGGGAGCTGTTTTTT.

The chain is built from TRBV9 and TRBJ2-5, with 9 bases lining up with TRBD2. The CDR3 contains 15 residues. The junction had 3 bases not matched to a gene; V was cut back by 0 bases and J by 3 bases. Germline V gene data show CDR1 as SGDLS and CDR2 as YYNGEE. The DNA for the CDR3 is TGTGCCAGCAGCGTAGCCCCTAGCGGGGAAGAGACCCAGTACTTC. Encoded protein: CASSVAPSGEETQYF.

DNA for the CDR3: TGTGCCAGCAGACCGGACAGGGGAGTTGGGGAGACCCAGTACTTC. Its translation: CASRPDRGVGETQYF. The chain has TRBV6-6 and TRBJ2-5; 9 bases are shared with TRBD1. The CDR3 is 15 residues long. Unmatched junction bases numbered 10, after V lost 6 bases and J lost 5 bases. Germline CDR1 and CDR2: MNHNY and SVGAGI (reference sequence).

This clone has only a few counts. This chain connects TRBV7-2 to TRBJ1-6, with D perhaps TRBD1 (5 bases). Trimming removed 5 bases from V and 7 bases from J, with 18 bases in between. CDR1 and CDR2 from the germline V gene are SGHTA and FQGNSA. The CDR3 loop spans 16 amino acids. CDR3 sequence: CASSPLSGIKNSPLHF. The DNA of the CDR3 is TGTGCCAGCAGCCCCCTCTCAGGGATTAAAAATTCACCCCTCCACTTT.

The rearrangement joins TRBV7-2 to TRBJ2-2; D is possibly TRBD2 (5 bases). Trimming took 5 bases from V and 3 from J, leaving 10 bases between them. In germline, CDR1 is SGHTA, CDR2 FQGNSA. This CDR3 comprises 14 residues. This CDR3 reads CASSTDLYTGELFF. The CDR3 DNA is TGTGCCAGCAGCACGGACTTATACACCGGGGAGCTGTTTTTT.

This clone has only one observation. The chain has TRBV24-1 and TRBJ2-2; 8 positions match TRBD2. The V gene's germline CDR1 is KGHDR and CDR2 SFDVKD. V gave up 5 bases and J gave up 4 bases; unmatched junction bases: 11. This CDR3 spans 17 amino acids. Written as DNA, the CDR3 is TGTGCCACCAGTGGGGCGGGGGGCACCCCGAGCACCGGGGAGCTGTTTTTT. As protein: CATSGAGGTPSTGELFF.

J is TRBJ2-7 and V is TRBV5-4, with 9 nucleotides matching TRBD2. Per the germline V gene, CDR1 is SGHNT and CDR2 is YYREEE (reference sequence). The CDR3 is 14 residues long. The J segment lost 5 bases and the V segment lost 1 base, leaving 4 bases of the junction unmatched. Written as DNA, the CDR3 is TGTGCCAGCAGCTTGATAGCGGGAGACCACGAGCAGTACTTC. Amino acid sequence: CASSLIAGDHEQYF.

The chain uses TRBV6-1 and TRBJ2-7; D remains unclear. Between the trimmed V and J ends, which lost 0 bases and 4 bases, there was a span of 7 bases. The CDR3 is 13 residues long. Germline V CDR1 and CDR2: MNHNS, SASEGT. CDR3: CASSEALGYEQYF. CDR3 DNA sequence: TGTGCCAGCAGTGAAGCGCTTGGGTACGAGCAGTACTTC.

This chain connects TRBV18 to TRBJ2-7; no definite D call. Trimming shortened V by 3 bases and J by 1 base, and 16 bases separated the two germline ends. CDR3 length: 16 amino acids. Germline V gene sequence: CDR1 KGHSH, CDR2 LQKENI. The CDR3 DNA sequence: TGTGCCAGCTCACCTCGTAGCACCGGATATTCCTACGAGCAGTACTTC. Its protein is CASSPRSTGYSYEQYF.

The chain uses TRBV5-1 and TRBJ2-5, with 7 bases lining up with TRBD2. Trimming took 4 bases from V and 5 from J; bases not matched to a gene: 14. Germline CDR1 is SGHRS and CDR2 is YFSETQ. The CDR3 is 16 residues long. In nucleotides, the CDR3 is TGCGCCAGCAGCGTTGGGGGACGCGGGAGTGCCGAGACCCAGTACTTC. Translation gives CASSVGGRGSAETQYF.

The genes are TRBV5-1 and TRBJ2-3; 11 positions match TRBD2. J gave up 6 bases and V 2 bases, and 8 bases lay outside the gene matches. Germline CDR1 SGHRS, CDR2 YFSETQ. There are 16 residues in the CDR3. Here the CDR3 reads CASSLPLLAGEDTQYF. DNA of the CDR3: TGCGCCAGCAGCTTACCTTTACTAGCGGGAGAGGATACGCAGTATTTT.

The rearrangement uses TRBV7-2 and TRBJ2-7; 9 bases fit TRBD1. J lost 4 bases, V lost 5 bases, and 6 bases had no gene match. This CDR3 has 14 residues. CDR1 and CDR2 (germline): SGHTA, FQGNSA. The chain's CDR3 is CASSPRQGEYEQYF. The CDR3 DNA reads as TGTGCCAGCAGCCCGCGACAGGGGGAGTACGAGCAGTACTTC.

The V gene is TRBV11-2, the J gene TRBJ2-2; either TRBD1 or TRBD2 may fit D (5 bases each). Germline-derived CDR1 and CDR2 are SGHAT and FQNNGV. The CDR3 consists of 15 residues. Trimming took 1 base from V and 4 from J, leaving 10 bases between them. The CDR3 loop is CASSLGGTPTGELFF. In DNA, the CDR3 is TGTGCCAGCAGCTTAGGAGGGACCCCCACCGGGGAGCTGTTTTTT.

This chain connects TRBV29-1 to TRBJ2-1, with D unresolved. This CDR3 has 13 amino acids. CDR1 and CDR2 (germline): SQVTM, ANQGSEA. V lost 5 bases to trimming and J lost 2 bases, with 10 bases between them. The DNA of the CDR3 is TGCAGCGTTATACTTACCCCCTACAATGAGCAGTTCTTC. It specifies CSVILTPYNEQFF.

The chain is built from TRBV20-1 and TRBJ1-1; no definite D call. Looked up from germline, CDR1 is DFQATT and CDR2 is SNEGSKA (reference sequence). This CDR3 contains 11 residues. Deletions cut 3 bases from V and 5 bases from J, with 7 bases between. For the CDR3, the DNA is TGCAGTGCTAGGGGCTGGACTGAAGCTTTCTTT. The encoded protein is CSARGWTEAFF.

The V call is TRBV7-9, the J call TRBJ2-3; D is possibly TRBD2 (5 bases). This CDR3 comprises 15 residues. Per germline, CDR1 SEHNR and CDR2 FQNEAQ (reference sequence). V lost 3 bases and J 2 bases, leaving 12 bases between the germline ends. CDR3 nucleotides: TGTGCCAGCAGCTTCGGAGCTAGCTCCACAGATACGCAGTATTTT. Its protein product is CASSFGASSTDTQYF.

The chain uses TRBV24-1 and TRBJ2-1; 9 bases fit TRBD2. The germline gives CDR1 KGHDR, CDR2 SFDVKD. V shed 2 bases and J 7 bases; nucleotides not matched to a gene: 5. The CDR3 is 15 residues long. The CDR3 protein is CATSDSGLAGNEQFF. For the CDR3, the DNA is TGTGCCACCAGTGATTCGGGACTAGCTGGGAATGAGCAGTTCTTC.

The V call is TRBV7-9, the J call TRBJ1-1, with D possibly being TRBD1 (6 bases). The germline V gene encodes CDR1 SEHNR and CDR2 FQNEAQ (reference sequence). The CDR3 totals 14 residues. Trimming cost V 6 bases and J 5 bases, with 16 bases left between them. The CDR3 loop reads CASSLSQGQTEAFF. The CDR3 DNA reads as TGTGCCAGCAGTTTGTCCCAGGGGCAGACTGAAGCTTTCTTT.

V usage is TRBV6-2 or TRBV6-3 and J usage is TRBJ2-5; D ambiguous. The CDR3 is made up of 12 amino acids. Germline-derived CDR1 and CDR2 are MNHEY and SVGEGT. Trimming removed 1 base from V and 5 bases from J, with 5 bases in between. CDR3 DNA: TGTGCCAGCAGTTACTTATGGGAGACCCAGTACTTC. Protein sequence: CASSYLWETQYF.

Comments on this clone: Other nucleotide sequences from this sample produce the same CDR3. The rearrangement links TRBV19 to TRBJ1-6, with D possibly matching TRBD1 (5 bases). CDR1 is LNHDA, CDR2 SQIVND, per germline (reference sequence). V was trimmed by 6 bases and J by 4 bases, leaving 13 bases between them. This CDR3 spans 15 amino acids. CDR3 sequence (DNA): TGTGCCAGTAGACTAGACAGAGGTTATAATTCACCCCTCCACTTT. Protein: CASRLDRGYNSPLHF.

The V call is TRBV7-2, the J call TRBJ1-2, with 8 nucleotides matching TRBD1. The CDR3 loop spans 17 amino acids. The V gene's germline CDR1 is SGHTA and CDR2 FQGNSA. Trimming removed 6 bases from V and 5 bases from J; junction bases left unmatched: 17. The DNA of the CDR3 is TGTGCCAGCAGTCCTCAGACAGGGGCTCCCTTGAGGTATGGCTACACCTTC. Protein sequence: CASSPQTGAPLRYGYTF.

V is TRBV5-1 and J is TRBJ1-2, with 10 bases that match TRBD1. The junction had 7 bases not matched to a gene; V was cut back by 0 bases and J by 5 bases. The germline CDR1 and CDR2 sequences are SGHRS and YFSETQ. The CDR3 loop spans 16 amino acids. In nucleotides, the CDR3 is TGCGCCAGCAGCTTGGGACAGGGGGCGCCGGGTTATGGCTACACCTTC. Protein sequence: CASSLGQGAPGYGYTF. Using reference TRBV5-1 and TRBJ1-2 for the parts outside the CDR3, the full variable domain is KAGVTQTPRYLIKTRGQQVTLSCSPISGHRSVSWYQQTPGQGLQFLFEYFSETQRNKGNFPGRFSGRQFSNSRSEMNVSTLELGDSALYLCASSLGQGAPGYGYTFGSGTRLTVV.

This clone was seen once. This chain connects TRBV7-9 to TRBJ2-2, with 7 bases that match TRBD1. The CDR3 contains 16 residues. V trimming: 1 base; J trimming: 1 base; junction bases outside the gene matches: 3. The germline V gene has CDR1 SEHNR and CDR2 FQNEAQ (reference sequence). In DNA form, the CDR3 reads TGTGCCAGCAGCTTAGAAGGGACAGTGAACACCGGGGAGCTGTTTTTT. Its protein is CASSLEGTVNTGELFF.

CDR3 sequence (DNA): TGTGCCAGCTCACCGACGGAGGCCGGAGCCTCCTCGGCCGGGGAGCTGTTTTTT. It encodes CASSPTEAGASSAGELFF. The chain combines TRBV18 with TRBJ2-2, with D perhaps TRBD2 (5 bases). Germline-derived CDR1 and CDR2 are KGHSH and LQKENI. The CDR3 totals 18 residues. The V gene lost 3 bases and the J gene lost 6 bases, with 23 bases spanning the gap.

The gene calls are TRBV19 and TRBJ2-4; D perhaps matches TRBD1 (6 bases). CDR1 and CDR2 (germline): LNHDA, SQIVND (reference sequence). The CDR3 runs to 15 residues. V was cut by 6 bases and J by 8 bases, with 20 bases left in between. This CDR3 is CASRELRGGRDIQYF. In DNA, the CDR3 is TGTGCCAGTAGAGAACTTCGTGGGGGCAGGGACATTCAGTACTTC.